The clone carrying this T cell receptor beta chain has a count of ten or more. The data belong to a study of T cells in Graves' hyperthyroidism and ophthalmopathy. Based on clinical symptoms, serum thyroxine and TRAb, thyroid ultrasound and orbital computed tomography, diagnoses were reached. V was shortened by 0 bases and J by 6 bases, with 12 bases between the two germline ends. CDR3 length: 16 amino acids. The V gene's germline CDR1 is MNHEY and CDR2 SMNVEV (reference sequence). The CDR3 regions of TCR beta were amplified from RNA transcripts. HTBI primers were the set used in a first-round RT-PCR of the TCR CDR3. TCRdb passed the multiplex PCR reads through MiXCR, listing each CDR3 protein once. The sample consists of around 490,000 distinct CDR3 sequences, just under 20% of them appearing once.

Sequencing was done on a sample of blood. The TCR was taken from a man aged 40-50 years with Graves' ophthalmopathy. The chain carries TRBV27 and TRBJ1-6, with D possibly matching TRBD1 (5 bases). CDR3 bases: TGTGCCAGCAGTTTATCCCCGGGACGGCTTAATTCACCCCTCCACTTT. Protein sequence: CASSLSPGRLNSPLHF.